Described below is a single T cell receptor beta chain sequence and its context. This specimen belongs to a study of blood T cell repertoires in COVID-19. Overall study: Researchers got acute and convalescent COVID-19 samples from the United States, Italy and Spain. Sample material is recorded as cDNA or gDNA derived from T cells, B-cell-depleted T cells, or PBMCs.

Germline lookup yields CDR1 MNHEY and CDR2 SVGAGI. V lost 7 bases to trimming and J lost 5 bases; unmatched junction nucleotides: 8. The CDR3 loop spans 14 amino acids. Membership in each cohort depended on participant-reported clinical history. Two negative PCRs, clearance, or symptom resolution characterized the recovered Cohort 3 donors. Only in-frame clones appear in the TCRdb table, and some are missing; sequencing was by immunoSEQ multiplex PCR. The sample holds a few hundred thousand clones, around 86% seen once. This sequence originates from a young woman who had recovered from COVID-19. The chain links TRBV6-5 to TRBJ1-5; 7 bases align to TRBD1. Specimen: PBMCs or T cells enriched from blood (not recorded which). The CDR3: CASTSGQGDQPQHF. The DNA of the CDR3 is TGTGCCAGCACGTCGGGGCAGGGGGATCAGCCCCAGCATTTT.